Below are 30 T cell receptor beta chains sequenced from a single sample in a study of blood T cell repertoires in COVID-19. TCRdb's table, derived via immunoSEQ multiplex PCR, lists solely in-frame clones and lacks some. Of some 150,000 clones detected, roughly 83% appear once; the ten largest clones hold around 5%. Sequencing was performed on peripheral blood. These receptors all come from a woman in her 70s with COVID-19, enrolled during active disease.

This chain joins TRBV19 and TRBJ2-7; 7 bases match TRBD2. Unmatched junction bases numbered 5, after V lost 1 base and J lost 2 bases. The CDR3 length is 15 residues. Germline values: CDR1 LNHDA, CDR2 SQIVND (reference sequence). CDR3 DNA: TGTGCCAGTAGTATAGGCCCCGCGGGGGCCTACGAGCAGTACTTC. Translated: CASSIGPAGAYEQYF.

The chain combines TRBV29-1 with TRBJ2-7, with a possible D match to TRBD2 (6 bases). The CDR3 runs to 12 residues. Trimming took off 7 bases at V and 3 bases at J, with 13 bases between the two ends. Looked up from germline, CDR1 is SQVTM and CDR2 is ANQGSEA. This CDR3 reads CSGRDGDYEQYF. CDR3 DNA sequence: TGCAGCGGGCGGGACGGGGACTACGAGCAGTACTTC.

This chain joins TRBV5-6 and TRBJ1-2, with no clear D. CDR3 length: 14 amino acids. V lost 4 bases and J 6 bases, leaving 16 bases between the germline ends. CDR1 is SGHDT and CDR2 is YYEEEE in the germline V gene. The CDR3, as DNA: TGTGCCAGCAGCAAGGACGGAGGTCCCAATGGCTACACCTTC. Encoded protein: CASSKDGGPNGYTF. Filled out from reference TRBV5-6 and TRBJ1-2, the complete variable domain reads DAGVTQSPTHLIKTRGQQVTLRCSPKSGHDTVSWYQQALGQGPQFIFQYYEEEERQRGNFPDRFSGHQFPNYSSELNVNALLLGDSALYLCASSKDGGPNGYTFGSGTRLTVV.

This clone was counted once. The CDR3 region is CAWSPPRTGVREQYF. Written as DNA, the CDR3 is TGTGCCTGGAGCCCACCAAGGACAGGGGTGCGCGAGCAGTACTTC. J is TRBJ2-7 and V is TRBV30; 9 positions match TRBD1. In germline, CDR1 is GTSNPN, CDR2 SVGIG (reference sequence). This CDR3 is 15 amino acids long. Trimming at V came to 3 bases and at J to 6 bases, leaving 12 bases not matched to a gene. Combining the CDR3 with reference TRBV30 and TRBJ2-7 gives the whole variable domain SQTIHQWPATLVQPVGSPLSLECTVEGTSNPNLYWYRQAAGRGLQLLFYSVGIGQISSEVPQNLSASRPQDRQFILSSKKLLLSDSGFYLCAWSPPRTGVREQYFGPGTRLTVT.

The rearrangement links TRBV2 to TRBJ2-1; TRBD2 matches at 11 bases. Germline V CDR1 and CDR2: SNHLY, FYNNEI. The CDR3 is made up of 15 amino acids. V was pared by 6 bases and J by 4 bases, with 5 bases of the junction left unmatched. In DNA form, the CDR3 reads TGTGCCAGCAGCGCGACTAGCGGGGCTTACAATGAGCAGTTCTTC. It specifies CASSATSGAYNEQFF.

The chain couples TRBV2 to TRBJ2-7, with 7 positions matching TRBD2. Germline V gene sequence: CDR1 SNHLY, CDR2 FYNNEI. The CDR3 is 14 amino acids. V lost 6 bases to trimming and J lost 2 bases; unmatched junction nucleotides: 7. The CDR3 nucleotides are TGTGCCAGCAGGGCGACTAGCCTCCCCTACGAGCAGTACTTC. It is translated as CASRATSLPYEQYF.

The chain recombines TRBV29-1 with TRBJ2-3, with 11 bases matching TRBD2. The germline gives CDR1 SQVTM, CDR2 ANQGSEA. The CDR3 consists of 13 residues. Trimming at V came to 7 bases and at J to 5 bases, leaving 5 bases not matched to a gene. DNA of the CDR3: TGCAGCGGGTTAGCGGGGGGGGGAGATACGCAGTATTTT. Amino acid sequence: CSGLAGGGDTQYF.

The V and J genes are TRBV19 and TRBJ1-6; 8 bases line up with TRBD1. The trim removed 8 bases at V and 7 bases at J, leaving 7 bases unmatched. Germline lookup yields CDR1 LNHDA and CDR2 SQIVND (reference sequence). This CDR3 has 14 amino acids. CDR3 bases: TGTGCCAGTCTAGGGACAGGACCAAATTCACCCCTCCACTTT. This translates into CASLGTGPNSPLHF. Full variable domain (missing parts from reference TRBV19 and TRBJ1-6): DGGITQSPKYLFRKEGQNVTLSCEQNLNHDAMYWYRQDPGQGLRLIYYSQIVNDFQKGDIAEGYSVSREKKESFPLTVTSAQKNPTAFYLCASLGTGPNSPLHFGNGTRLTVT.

This clone was counted a few times. J is TRBJ2-7 and V is TRBV9, with 10 positions matching TRBD1. The junction had 8 bases not matched to a gene; V was cut back by 4 bases and J by 4 bases. This CDR3 region has 15 residues. CDR1 and CDR2 (germline): SGDLS, YYNGEE. The CDR3: CASSPLGQGGYEQYF. The CDR3, as DNA: TGTGCCAGCAGCCCCCTCGGACAGGGGGGGTACGAGCAGTACTTC.

This clone was recorded a few times. The rearrangement joins TRBV28 to TRBJ1-2; D is ambiguous. Between the trimmed V and J ends, which lost 7 bases and 9 bases, there was a span of 18 bases. The CDR3 runs 13 residues. CDR1 MDHEN and CDR2 SYDVKM come from the germline V gene. The DNA of the CDR3 is TGTGCCAGCAACCCCGAGTTGAGAGGCCGCTACACCTTC. Translated: CASNPELRGRYTF.

The chain employs TRBV2 and TRBJ2-2; 11 nucleotides align to TRBD2. CDR1 is SNHLY and CDR2 is FYNNEI in the germline V gene. The CDR3 runs 15 residues. The V and J ends lost 9 bases and 6 bases, in that order; junction bases with no gene match: 9. The DNA for the CDR3 is TGTGCCAGTAAATCTAGCGGGGGGTTAGCCGGGGAGCTGTTTTTT. Amino acid sequence: CASKSSGGLAGELFF.

This clone occurred once. The chain is built from TRBV14 and TRBJ1-1, with unresolved D. CDR3 length: 13 amino acids. V was cut by 5 bases and J by 0 bases, with 7 bases left in between. The germline CDR1 and CDR2 sequences are SGHDN and FVKESK. This chain's CDR3 is CASSRELNTEAFF. The CDR3 coding sequence is TGTGCCAGCAGCAGGGAGCTGAACACTGAAGCTTTCTTT.

This clone was detected a few times. V and J are TRBV28 and TRBJ1-1; no clear D gene. Trimming took 7 bases from V and 0 from J, leaving 9 bases between them. CDR1 MDHEN and CDR2 SYDVKM come from the germline V gene. The CDR3 is 13 residues long. CDR3: CASKRLMNTEAFF. CDR3 in DNA: TGTGCCAGCAAGAGGTTGATGAACACTGAAGCTTTCTTT.

The rearrangement uses TRBV5-1 and TRBJ1-2; 9 bases are shared with TRBD1. Germline V gene lookup returns CDR1 SGHRS and CDR2 YFSETQ. The CDR3 is made up of 15 amino acids. Trimming at V came to 7 bases and at J to 0 bases, leaving 7 bases not matched to a gene. CDR3 in DNA: TGCGCCAGCCGAGGACAGGGGAGTTCTAACTATGGCTACACCTTC. Translation: CASRGQGSSNYGYTF.

This chain uses TRBV10-3 with TRBJ1-1; D unresolved. The V gene's germline CDR1 is ENHRY and CDR2 SYGVKD. The CDR3 spans 11 residues. V was shortened by 8 bases and J by 3 bases, with 7 bases between the two germline ends. CDR3 DNA sequence: TGTGCCATCTCCACGGACACTGAAGCTTTCTTT. Its protein product is CAISTDTEAFF.

This sequence joins TRBV2 and TRBJ2-2; TRBD1 matches at 8 bases. The CDR3 is 15 amino acids. Trimming cost V 6 bases and J 0 bases; bases outside gene matches: 3. Germline V gene data show CDR1 as SNHLY and CDR2 as FYNNEI. The CDR3 spells CASRADRANTGELFF. CDR3 nucleotide sequence: TGTGCCAGCAGAGCGGACAGGGCGAACACCGGGGAGCTGTTTTTT.

This clone has only a few counts. J is TRBJ2-2 and V is TRBV5-1; 10 nucleotides agree with TRBD2. Germline assignment: CDR1 SGHRS and CDR2 YFSETQ. The V gene end was trimmed by 4 bases and the J gene end by 6 bases; junction bases not matched to a gene: 6. The CDR3 spans 15 residues. CDR3 loop: CASSSGGAQAGELFF. DNA of the CDR3: TGCGCCAGCAGCAGCGGGGGGGCCCAAGCCGGGGAGCTGTTTTTT. Combining the CDR3 with reference TRBV5-1 and TRBJ2-2 gives the whole variable domain KAGVTQTPRYLIKTRGQQVTLSCSPISGHRSVSWYQQTPGQGLQFLFEYFSETQRNKGNFPGRFSGRQFSNSRSEMNVSTLELGDSALYLCASSSGGAQAGELFFGEGSRLTVL.

V gene TRBV30 combines with J gene TRBJ1-5, with D possibly being TRBD1 (5 bases). V was pared by 0 bases and J by 4 bases, with 10 bases between. There are 14 residues in the CDR3. CDR1 is GTSNPN, CDR2 SVGIG, per germline (reference sequence). CDR3 amino acids: CAWSVTAGNQPQHF. DNA for the CDR3: TGTGCCTGGAGTGTAACGGCAGGGAATCAGCCCCAGCATTTT.

This chain links TRBV3-1 (or the pseudogene TRBV3-2) with TRBJ1-2, with D possibly matching TRBD1 (5 bases). Germline V CDR1 and CDR2: LGHDT, YNNKEL (reference sequence). CDR3 length: 14 amino acids. V dropped 3 bases and J dropped 2 bases, with 10 bases sitting between them. CDR3 residues: CASSQLQANYGYTF. The CDR3, as DNA: TGTGCCAGCAGCCAGTTACAGGCGAACTATGGCTACACCTTC.

The chain employs TRBV5-5 and TRBJ2-7; 11 nucleotides agree with TRBD1. V dropped 4 bases and J dropped 2; count of bases not matched to a gene: 8. The CDR3 covers 16 residues. The germline V gene encodes CDR1 SGHKS and CDR2 YYEKEE (reference sequence). The CDR3 loop is CASSPGGQGVTYEQYF. CDR3 nucleotide sequence: TGTGCCAGCAGCCCGGGGGGACAGGGGGTAACCTACGAGCAGTACTTC. Full variable domain (remainder filled in from reference TRBV5-5 and TRBJ2-7): DAGVTQSPTHLIKTRGQQVTLRCSPISGHKSVSWYQQVLGQGPQFIFQYYEKEERGRGNFPDRFSARQFPNYSSELNVNALLLGDSALYLCASSPGGQGVTYEQYFGPGTRLTVT.

The V gene is TRBV7-2, the J gene TRBJ2-2; TRBD1 matches at 10 bases. In germline, CDR1 is SGHTA, CDR2 FQGNSA. The J segment lost 6 bases and the V segment lost 3 bases, leaving 4 bases of the junction unmatched. This CDR3 spans 15 amino acids. The CDR3 loop reads CASSFDRGLSGELFF. The CDR3 nucleotides read TGTGCCAGCAGCTTTGACAGGGGGCTATCCGGGGAGCTGTTTTTT.

This clone was observed a single time. V usage is TRBV5-1 and J usage is TRBJ1-3, with 7 bases fitting TRBD1. The CDR3 runs to 15 residues. CDR1 is SGHRS and CDR2 is YFSETQ in the germline V gene. After removal of 2 bases from V and 3 bases from J, the junction contained 5 bases not matched to a gene. The CDR3 reads CASSLSGTVGNTIYF. CDR3 DNA: TGCGCCAGCAGCTTATCCGGGACAGTTGGAAACACCATATATTTT.

The chain is built from TRBV7-2 and TRBJ1-2, with 8 bases matching TRBD1. Looked up from germline, CDR1 is SGHTA and CDR2 is FQGNSA. V was pared by 5 bases and J by 4 bases, with 15 bases of the junction left unmatched. CDR3 length: 17 amino acids. CDR3 nucleotides: TGTGCCAGCAGCGCGTACTCGGCAGGGGGCCGTGGCTATGGCTACACCTTC. Encoded protein: CASSAYSAGGRGYGYTF.

The chain is built from TRBV5-5 and TRBJ1-6; D ambiguous. This CDR3 is 11 amino acids long. Germline CDR1 reads SGHKS; CDR2 reads YYEKEE (reference sequence). Trimming cost V 4 bases and J 7 bases, with 3 bases left between them. This chain's CDR3 is CASSENSPLHF. DNA of the CDR3: TGTGCCAGCAGCGAGAATTCACCCCTCCACTTT.

The chain uses TRBV19 and TRBJ1-5, with D maybe TRBD1 (6 bases). V was pared by 0 bases and J by 4 bases, with 13 bases between. CDR1 is LNHDA and CDR2 is SQIVND in the germline V gene (reference sequence). The CDR3 covers 16 residues. The CDR3 DNA reads TGTGCCAGTAGTATAGACCCGGGACACTCAAATCAGCCCCAGCATTTT. Residues: CASSIDPGHSNQPQHF.

The chain has TRBV20-1 and TRBJ2-7; 16 positions agree with TRBD2. From germline, CDR1 is DFQATT and CDR2 SNEGSKA (reference sequence). The CDR3 spans 17 residues. The ends lost 3 bases at V and 6 bases at J; junction bases unmatched: 11. CDR3 DNA sequence: TGCAGTGCTAGTCCGGGACTAGCGGGGGGGCCTTTTCGCGAGCAGTACTTC. Encoded protein: CSASPGLAGGPFREQYF.

This chain links TRBV6-6 with TRBJ1-3; possibly TRBD1 for D (6 bases). Germline V CDR1 and CDR2: MNHNY, SVGAGI (reference sequence). This CDR3 has 15 amino acids. The V end lost 2 bases, the J end lost 3 bases, and 11 bases lay between the germline ends. This chain's CDR3 is CASSYGSGVGNTIYF. The CDR3 DNA follows: TGTGCCAGCAGTTACGGGTCAGGGGTTGGAAACACCATATATTTT.

The gene calls are TRBV27 and TRBJ2-1, with D tentatively TRBD2 (5 bases). CDR3 length: 13 residues. Germline CDR1 reads MNHEY; CDR2 reads SMNVEV (reference sequence). V lost 6 bases, J lost 2 bases, and 8 bases lay in between. In DNA, the CDR3 is TGTGCCAGCAGAGGCGGGCCCTACAATGAGCAGTTCTTC. Protein sequence: CASRGGPYNEQFF.

At least ten counts were recorded for this clone. The V and J genes are TRBV19 and TRBJ1-6; 10 bases map to TRBD1. CDR1 and CDR2 from the germline V gene are LNHDA and SQIVND (reference sequence). This CDR3 contains 15 residues. Trimming at V came to 2 bases and at J to 10 bases, leaving 5 bases not matched to a gene. As DNA, the CDR3 is TGTGCCAGTAGTATACCCGGGACAGGGGAATCACCCCTCCACTTT. Residues: CASSIPGTGESPLHF.

The J gene is TRBJ1-1, the V gene TRBV10-1, with TRBD1 identical over 9 bases. The CDR3 consists of 17 residues. Germline assignment: CDR1 WNHNN and CDR2 SYGVQD (reference sequence). Losses at the gene ends were 3 bases for V and 5 bases for J; bases not matched to a gene: 13. The CDR3 DNA follows: TGCGCCAGCAGTGACAAGACAGGGGGGTCGATAGGGACTGAAGCTTTCTTT. It is translated as CASSDKTGGSIGTEAFF.